The 6 T cell receptor beta chains listed next were all sequenced from one sample in a study of blood T cells in healthy people across ages. For the second PCR, which ran for roughly 7 to 11 cycles, a sample-barcoded 5' primer and a J-beta primer mix were used. TCRdb re-derived calls from the 5' RACE reads in MiXCR, one entry per CDR3 protein. This sample has hundreds of thousands of distinct CDR3 sequences, with 45% to 60% found just once. The material sequenced was blood. Source of these receptors: a woman older than 75 in good health.

In its sample, this clonotype was seen a few times. One end of the junction varies from germline; a read error may be responsible. This chain links TRBV7-3 with TRBJ2-1; 9 nucleotides align to TRBD2. Germline V gene sequence: CDR1 SGHTA, CDR2 FQGTGA. The length of the CDR3 is 16 residues. The DNA of the CDR3 is TGTGCCGGCAGCTCGCTGATAGCGGGAGACTACAATGAGCAGTTCTTC. It translates to CAGSSLIAGDYNEQFF.

The table lists this clonotype with a few counts. This chain links TRBV2 with TRBJ2-2, with 9 bases aligning to TRBD1. The germline V gene has CDR1 SNHLY and CDR2 FYNNEI. With V trimmed by 7 bases and J by 6 bases, 3 bases remained unmatched. The CDR3 has 13 residues. The CDR3 bases are TGTGCCAGCAAGGACAGGGGACCCGGGGAGCTGTTTTTT. Amino acids: CASKDRGPGELFF.

J is TRBJ2-1 and V is TRBV5-1; TRBD2 matches at 14 bases. V dropped 5 bases and J dropped 0; count of bases not matched to a gene: 7. The CDR3 sequence is 18 residues long. CDR1 SGHRS and CDR2 YFSETQ come from the germline V gene. The CDR3 protein is CASRRTSGGISSYNEQFF. CDR3 nucleotides: TGCGCCAGCAGGAGGACTAGCGGGGGGATCAGCTCCTACAATGAGCAGTTCTTC.

V is TRBV29-1 and J is TRBJ2-7, with 10 bases identical to TRBD1. The ends lost 8 bases at V and 2 bases at J; junction bases unmatched: 3. Germline V CDR1 and CDR2: SQVTM, ANQGSEA. This CDR3 has 12 residues. CDR3 sequence (DNA): TGCAGCACCGGACAGGGGGCCTACGAGCAGTACTTC. The encoded protein is CSTGQGAYEQYF.

This clonotype was seen at least ten times. The chain has TRBV7-9 and TRBJ2-1, with D tentatively TRBD2 (6 bases). V gave up 10 bases and J gave up 4 bases, with 11 bases separating them. The CDR3 has 12 residues. CDR1 is SEHNR and CDR2 is FQNEAQ in the germline V gene (reference sequence). In nucleotides, the CDR3 is TGTGCCATGAGGGAGGCGTACAATGAGCAGTTCTTC. This encodes CAMREAYNEQFF. Full variable domain (rest looked up from reference TRBV7-9 and TRBJ2-1): DTGVSQNPRHKITKRGQNVTFRCDPISEHNRLYWYRQTLGQGPEFLTYFQNEAQLEKSRLLSDRFSAERPKGSFSTLEIQRTEQGDSAMYLCAMREAYNEQFFGPGTRLTVL.

This clonotype has only a few counts. V is TRBV7-9 and J is TRBJ1-2; 7 nucleotides line up with TRBD1. With 5 bases clipped from V and 5 bases from J, the junction kept 8 bases outside the gene matches. CDR3 length: 14 amino acids. Germline-derived CDR1 and CDR2 are SEHNR and FQNEAQ (reference sequence). CDR3 loop: CASSQQGFRYGYTF. Here the CDR3 DNA reads TGTGCCAGCAGCCAACAGGGGTTTCGGTATGGCTACACCTTC.